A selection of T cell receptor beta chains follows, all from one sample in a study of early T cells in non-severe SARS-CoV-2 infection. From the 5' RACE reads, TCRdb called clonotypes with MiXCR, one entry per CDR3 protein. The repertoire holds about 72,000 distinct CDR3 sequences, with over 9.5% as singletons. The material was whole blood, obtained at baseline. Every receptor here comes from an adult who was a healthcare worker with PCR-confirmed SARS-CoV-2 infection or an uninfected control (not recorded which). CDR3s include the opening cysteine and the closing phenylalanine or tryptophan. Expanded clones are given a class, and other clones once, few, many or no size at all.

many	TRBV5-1	CASSLASLTGGRTGELFF
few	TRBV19	CASSFLPGTGHGYTF
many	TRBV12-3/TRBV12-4	CASSLAGGGYNEQFF
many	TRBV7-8	CASSLVGTGNEKLFF
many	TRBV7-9	CASSLIGHSYEQYF
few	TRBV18	CASSLSGTLNTEAFF
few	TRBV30	CAWSPPGAWTSSYEQYF
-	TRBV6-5	CASSFGQGVNTEAFF
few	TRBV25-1	CASRGGTYEQYF
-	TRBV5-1	CASSRATGLYEQYF
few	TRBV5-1	CASSLAGARSGNTIYF
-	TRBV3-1	CASSHTSGEQYF
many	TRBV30	CAGVSGANYEQYF
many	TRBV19	CASTFGDSGYEQYF
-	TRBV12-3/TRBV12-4	CASSFARETEAFF
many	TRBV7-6	CASSLQGSNSPLHF
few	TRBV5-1	CASSLAAGSYEQYF
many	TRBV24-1	CATSETPWETQYF
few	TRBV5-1	CASSPVGANSPLHF
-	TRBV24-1	CATSDLTSRNTGELFF
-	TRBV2	CASHRLNSPLHF
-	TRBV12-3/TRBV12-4	CASSGDRGSSQGYTF
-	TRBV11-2	CASSLSPGGVSYGYTF
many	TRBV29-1	CSVSSGVFTDTQYF
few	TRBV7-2	CASSPLGNPTGELFF
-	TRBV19	CASSIPGGVSYEQYF
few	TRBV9	CASSVEGGTDTQYF
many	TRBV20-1	CSANKGSQETQYF
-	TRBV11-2	CASSLRTGEQYF
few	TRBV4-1	CASSQEKFNYGYTF
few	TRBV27	CASRRGTGDNYGYTF
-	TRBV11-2	CASSLEKGRGATYEQYF
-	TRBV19	CASSMGRPGGNQPQHF
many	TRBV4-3	CASSQEIGGITEAFF
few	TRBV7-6	CASSYSSYNSPLHF
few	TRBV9	CASSVGSGLGTGELFF